This note documents a single TCR beta chain sequence. In this sample, this clonotype turned up many times. Its antigen is currently not known. The input lacks base qualities; no much larger clone sits a single base away. The CDR3 runs 14 amino acids, cysteine and phenylalanine included. Only the CDR3 region is kept as DNA, spanning 42 bases read in frame from base 1. The germline V gene sets CDR1 to SGHTA and CDR2 to FQGTGA. The germline ends are 6 bases apart after V is trimmed by 0 bases and J by 0 bases. The study was a case-control design nested within a healthcare worker cohort in London, UK, with weekly nasopharyngeal swab PCR tests and blood sampling. Healthcare workers were enrolled in the week of the UK lockdown, from 23 to 31 March 2020, and were followed every week for up to 16 weeks. Preparation of the library involved 5' RACE. The sequencer was a NextSeq 500. In the TCR library protocol, unique molecular identifiers were attached to individual cDNA molecules to correct for PCR bias and sequencing error. Sequencing covered both TCR alpha and beta chains, and within each sample the abundances of alpha and beta sequences were tightly co-correlated. As for the authors' bioinformatics: V gene, J gene and CDR3 annotation of TCR sequences was performed with Decombinator V4. TCRs were defined as expanded if a significant change between any two time points was detected under a Poisson model with p below 0.0001. TCR abundances were normalised to the total number of TCRs sequenced in each sample and reported as counts per million. TRAV1-2 paired with TRAJ12, TRAJ20 or TRAJ33 defined MAIT TCRs, while TRAV10 paired with TRAJ18 defined iNKT TCRs. VDJdb, accessed 1 November 2021, was searched for CMV, EBV and SARS-CoV-2 annotated TCRs, excluding TCRs annotated for multiple antigens. The public reads were reanalyzed by TCRdb: fastp trimming at Q25, MiXCR alignment, in-frame beta chains only. Identical CDR3 protein sequences are pooled into one entry, listed with their most common genes and DNA. TCRdb, not the authors, supplied the V and J calls. The sample has about 50,000 distinct CDR3 sequences on record, around 6.9% of them singletons. About 2.7% of the sample is held by the ten biggest clonotypes.

This entry belongs to a study of early T cells in non-severe SARS-CoV-2 infection (dated by TCRdb to the early 2020s). Looking at the study overall: Because TCR sequencing was done on bulk RNA from unsorted whole blood, the alpha and beta chains could not be paired. General conclusions and limits of the study: Matching against VDJdb was skewed toward anti-spike CD8 responses, likely underestimated virus-specific expansions, and missed private and CD4 specificities.

The sequence came from an adult who was a healthcare worker with PCR-confirmed SARS-CoV-2 infection or an uninfected control (not recorded which). The source was whole blood, collected at baseline. The V and J genes are TRBV7-3 and TRBJ2-7; a confident D gene designation cannot be given. The DNA sequence is TGTGCCAGCAGCTTAACTGGCCGCTCCTACGAGCAGTACTTC. Its protein reads: CASSLTGRSYEQYF. Supplemented by the reference TRBV7-3 and TRBJ2-7 proteins around the CDR3, the complete variable domain is GAGVSQTPSNKVTEKGKYVELRCDPISGHTALYWYRQSLGQGPEFLIYFQGTGAADDSGLPNDRFFAVRPEGSVSTLKIQRTERGDSAVYLCASSLTGRSYEQYFGPGTRLTVT.